The 28 T cell receptor beta chains in this list originate from one sample, sequenced in a study of blood T cell repertoires in COVID-19. Some clones are missing from TCRdb's copy, which holds only in-frame ones; the method was immunoSEQ multiplex PCR. The data hold some 490,000 clones, with about 85% observed a single time. Material: PBMCs or T cells enriched from blood (not recorded which). These receptors were collected from an older woman who had recovered from COVID-19.

The rearrangement links TRBV2 to TRBJ1-1, with 8 bases matching TRBD1. This CDR3 has 15 residues. The germline V gene has CDR1 SNHLY and CDR2 FYNNEI. V gave up 7 bases and J gave up 3 bases; unmatched junction bases: 10. The CDR3 sequence is CASMRAGGAYTEAFF. CDR3 DNA: TGTGCCAGCATGAGAGCAGGGGGCGCTTACACTGAAGCTTTCTTT. The complete variable domain, with remaining parts taken from reference TRBV2 and TRBJ1-1, reads EPEVTQTPSHQVTQMGQEVILRCVPISNHLYFYWYRQILGQKVEFLVSFYNNEISEKSEIFDDQFSVERPDGSNFTLKIRSTKLEDSAMYFCASMRAGGAYTEAFFGQGTRLTVV.

The chain uses TRBV3-1 (or the pseudogene TRBV3-2) and TRBJ2-7; D is undetermined. Germline CDR1 is LGHDT and CDR2 is YNNKEL (reference sequence). This CDR3 contains 18 residues. Trimming took off 4 bases at V and 0 bases at J, with 22 bases between the two ends. The CDR3 DNA reads TGTGCCAGCAGCCGCAGCCCGACTGCGTTGGGTAGCTCCTACGAGCAGTACTTC. Amino acids: CASSRSPTALGSSYEQYF.

Only one count was recorded for this clone. The chain uses TRBV6-6 and TRBJ1-2; TRBD1 might be the D (5 bases). Trimming removed 2 bases from V and 5 bases from J, with 12 bases in between. The CDR3 loop spans 14 amino acids. Germline assignment: CDR1 MNHNY and CDR2 SVGAGI (reference sequence). CDR3: CASSYAREGYGYTF. For the CDR3, the DNA is TGTGCCAGCAGTTACGCCAGGGAGGGGTATGGCTACACCTTC.

The chain employs TRBV28 and TRBJ1-6, with 7 positions matching TRBD1. Germline V gene sequence: CDR1 MDHEN, CDR2 SYDVKM. The CDR3 has 16 amino acids. Germline trimming cut 4 bases from V and 7 bases from J; bases unmatched to any gene: 10. The CDR3 nucleotides read TGTGCCAGCAGTTCCCACACGGACAGGTTGAATTCACCCCTCCACTTT. Its translation: CASSSHTDRLNSPLHF. Filled out from reference TRBV28 and TRBJ1-6, the complete variable domain reads DVKVTQSSRYLVKRTGEKVFLECVQDMDHENMFWYRQDPGLGLRLIYFSYDVKMKEKGDIPEGYSVSREKKERFSLILESASTNQTSMYLCASSSHTDRLNSPLHFGNGTRLTVT.

This chain uses TRBV2 with TRBJ1-1; 7 bases agree with TRBD1. From germline, CDR1 is SNHLY and CDR2 FYNNEI. The CDR3 covers 14 residues. V lost 8 bases, J lost 3 bases, and 9 bases stayed unmatched. CDR3: CASPEDRRDTEAFF. CDR3 sequence (DNA): TGTGCCAGCCCGGAGGACAGGCGGGACACTGAAGCTTTCTTT.

In its sample, this clone was seen a few times. The V gene is TRBV12-3 or TRBV12-4, the J gene TRBJ2-1; D might be TRBD2 (5 bases). Trimming shortened V by 0 bases and J by 8 bases, and 5 bases separated the two germline ends. This CDR3 is 12 amino acids long. As DNA, the CDR3 is TGTGCCAGCAGTTTAGCGGACTATGAGCAGTTCTTC. Translated: CASSLADYEQFF.

V and J are TRBV5-4 and TRBJ1-1, with 7 bases identical to TRBD1. The CDR3 contains 13 residues. V gave up 4 bases and J gave up 7 bases; unmatched junction bases: 7. Germline loops: CDR1 SGHNT, CDR2 YYREEE (reference sequence). DNA of the CDR3: TGTGCCAGCAGCCGCCAGACAGGGAATGAAGCTTTCTTT. Encoded protein: CASSRQTGNEAFF.

This chain links TRBV2 with TRBJ1-2; maybe TRBD1 (5 bases). With 11 bases removed from V and 6 bases from J, the gap between germline ends came to 10 bases. In germline, CDR1 is SNHLY, CDR2 FYNNEI. This CDR3 is built from 10 residues. The CDR3: CAGRRDGYTF. CDR3 DNA sequence: TGTGCCGGACGCAGGGATGGCTACACCTTC.

V and J are TRBV2 and TRBJ1-4, with 8 bases lining up with TRBD1. CDR3 size: 15 residues. Trimming at V came to 5 bases and at J to 3 bases, leaving 5 bases not matched to a gene. CDR1 is SNHLY and CDR2 is FYNNEI in the germline V gene. The CDR3 DNA follows: TGTGCCAGCAGTTCGACAGGGGTGGCTAATGAAAAACTGTTTTTT. Translating it yields CASSSTGVANEKLFF. Filled out from reference TRBV2 and TRBJ1-4, the complete variable domain reads EPEVTQTPSHQVTQMGQEVILRCVPISNHLYFYWYRQILGQKVEFLVSFYNNEISEKSEIFDDQFSVERPDGSNFTLKIRSTKLEDSAMYFCASSSTGVANEKLFFGSGTQLSVL.

The chain is built from TRBV7-9 and TRBJ1-2, with D tentatively TRBD1 (6 bases). Between the trimmed V and J ends, which lost 7 bases and 4 bases, there was a span of 16 bases. Germline V gives CDR1 SEHNR, CDR2 FQNEAQ (reference sequence). The CDR3 has 14 amino acids. The CDR3 protein is CASTKGGQGYGYTF. DNA of the CDR3: TGTGCCAGCACCAAGGGGGGGCAAGGCTATGGCTACACCTTC.

V gene TRBV21-1 combines with J gene TRBJ2-7; the listed D gene, TRBD1, was not tested against the DNA. TRBV21-1 is annotated as a pseudogene. CDR3 length: 16 residues. The DNA for the CDR3 is TGTGCCAGCAGACCACAGGGATCCCACACCGCTTACGAGCAGTACGTC. It encodes CASRPQGSHTAYEQYV.

Here the CDR3 DNA reads TGTGCCAGCAGCCAAGCTAGCGGGGCCTCTGGAAACACCATATATTTT. Amino acids: CASSQASGASGNTIYF. The chain has TRBV3-1 (or the pseudogene TRBV3-2) and TRBJ1-3; perhaps TRBD1 as D (5 bases). CDR3 length: 16 residues. Trimming took off 1 base at V and 0 bases at J, with 10 bases between the two ends. Germline CDR1 is LGHDT and CDR2 is YNNKEL (reference sequence).

This clone was found once. The V gene is TRBV30, the J gene TRBJ1-1, with D possibly being TRBD1 (5 bases). This CDR3 has 15 residues. Germline values: CDR1 GTSNPN, CDR2 SVGIG (reference sequence). Trimming left V 2 bases short and J 0 bases short, with 13 bases between. DNA of the CDR3: TGTGCCTGGAGTACAGCAAAGGGGTTGAACACTGAAGCTTTCTTT. Translating it yields CAWSTAKGLNTEAFF.

The chain is built from TRBV3-1 (or the pseudogene TRBV3-2) and TRBJ1-1, with D possibly TRBD1 on 6 matching bases. V was trimmed by 11 bases and J by 4 bases, leaving 17 bases between them. This CDR3 region has 13 residues. Germline CDR1 is LGHDT and CDR2 is YNNKEL (reference sequence). DNA for the CDR3: TGTGCCGCCTCTCGGCAGGGGACCACTGAAGCTTTCTTT. This translates into CAASRQGTTEAFF.

The chain joins TRBV7-2 to TRBJ2-5; 11 nucleotides align to TRBD1. The CDR3 is 15 amino acids. From germline, CDR1 is SGHTA and CDR2 FQGNSA. V trimming: 6 bases; J trimming: 4 bases; junction bases outside the gene matches: 7. CDR3 region: CASSYGGTGGETQYF. In nucleotides, the CDR3 is TGTGCCAGCAGTTATGGTGGGACAGGGGGAGAGACCCAGTACTTC.

The chain uses TRBV4-2 and TRBJ1-1; possibly TRBD1 for D (5 bases). Trimming left V 0 bases short and J 2 bases short, with 13 bases between. The germline V gene has CDR1 LGHNA and CDR2 YNFKEQ. The CDR3 totals 16 residues. This CDR3 is CASSQDSGGVNTEAFF. CDR3 bases: TGTGCCAGCAGCCAAGATTCTGGAGGGGTCAACACTGAAGCTTTCTTT.

The chain is built from TRBV2 and TRBJ1-1; D is unresolved. V gave up 1 base and J gave up 3 bases, with 6 bases separating them. The CDR3 totals 13 residues. The germline V gene has CDR1 SNHLY and CDR2 FYNNEI. The chain's CDR3 is CASSEGEYTEAFF. The CDR3 nucleotides are TGTGCCAGCAGTGAAGGGGAGTACACTGAAGCTTTCTTT.

This clone turned up a few times. This chain connects TRBV18 to TRBJ1-2; D is unresolved. Germline V lookup: CDR1 KGHSH, CDR2 LQKENI. V was cut by 3 bases and J by 0 bases, with 11 bases left in between. The CDR3 has 15 residues. The CDR3 coding sequence is TGTGCCAGCTCACCTGGCCAGATCGCTAACTATGGCTACACCTTC. This codes for CASSPGQIANYGYTF.

The table lists this clone with a count of one. This chain links TRBV12-5 with TRBJ1-4; maybe TRBD1 (5 bases). V gave up 5 bases and J gave up 7 bases, with 14 bases separating them. The V gene's germline CDR1 is LGHNT and CDR2 FRNRAP. This CDR3 is built from 14 residues. The CDR3 DNA reads as TGTGCTAGTGGTCAAGTCTGGGGGGGTGAAAAACTGTTTTTT. The encoded protein is CASGQVWGGEKLFF.

The rearrangement joins TRBV2 to TRBJ1-1; D gene unclear. Trimming pared 10 bases from V and 1 base from J, leaving 16 bases between. The V gene's germline CDR1 is SNHLY and CDR2 FYNNEI. The CDR3 loop spans 14 amino acids. In DNA form, the CDR3 reads TGTGCCACAAAGGCAGTCGGCGGGAACACTGAAGCTTTCTTT. Protein product: CATKAVGGNTEAFF.

The rearrangement uses TRBV14 and TRBJ2-6; D ambiguous. The CDR3 length is 14 residues. Germline-derived CDR1 and CDR2 are SGHDN and FVKESK. The V gene lost 4 bases and the J gene lost 10 bases, with 14 bases spanning the gap. The CDR3 loop is CASSPSLVSNVLTF. The CDR3 DNA sequence: TGTGCCAGCAGCCCGTCACTCGTCTCGAACGTCCTGACTTTC.

The rearrangement uses TRBV4-2 and TRBJ2-7, with D possibly being TRBD1 (6 bases). Trimming pared 0 bases from V and 3 bases from J, leaving 15 bases between. This CDR3 is built from 16 residues. Germline V gives CDR1 LGHNA, CDR2 YNFKEQ. The CDR3 protein is CASSQDGDRWGYEQYV. Here the CDR3 DNA reads TGTGCCAGCAGCCAAGATGGAGACAGGTGGGGCTACGAGCAGTACGTC.

This rearrangement joins TRBV4-2 to TRBJ2-1; 8 bases align to TRBD2. The CDR3 sequence is 17 residues long. Trimming cost V 1 base and J 5 bases; bases outside gene matches: 10. CDR1 is LGHNA, CDR2 YNFKEQ, per germline. CDR3: CASSQGTLAGIHNEQFF. CDR3 DNA sequence: TGTGCCAGCAGCCAAGGAACTCTAGCGGGTATTCACAATGAGCAGTTCTTC.

A note on this clone: Other nucleotide sequences from this sample produce the same CDR3. The CDR3 coding sequence is TGCAGCGTTGGTACGGGAAACTATGGCTACACCTTC. Translating gives CSVGTGNYGYTF. The chain uses TRBV29-1 and TRBJ1-2; D unclear. Per germline, CDR1 SQVTM and CDR2 ANQGSEA. Deletions cut 4 bases from V and 2 bases from J, with 8 bases between. This CDR3 is 12 amino acids long.

The chain carries TRBV2 and TRBJ1-1; D gene uncertain. Per germline, CDR1 SNHLY and CDR2 FYNNEI. The CDR3 sequence is 13 residues long. Between the trimmed V and J ends, which lost 3 bases and 3 bases, there was a span of 8 bases. The CDR3, as DNA: TGTGCCAGCAGTGATCCCTATTACACTGAAGCTTTCTTT. Amino acid sequence: CASSDPYYTEAFF.

This chain links TRBV29-1 with TRBJ2-1; D call uncertain. V lost 5 bases to trimming and J lost 4 bases, with 18 bases between them. Germline V lookup: CDR1 SQVTM, CDR2 ANQGSEA. The CDR3 totals 15 residues. CDR3: CSVPKSTVVYNEQFF. In nucleotides, the CDR3 is TGCAGCGTTCCTAAGAGTACAGTCGTTTACAATGAGCAGTTCTTC.

The V and J genes are TRBV27 and TRBJ1-5; D uncertain. The CDR3 is 13 residues long. V dropped 3 bases and J dropped 4 bases, with 7 bases sitting between them. Germline loops: CDR1 MNHEY, CDR2 SMNVEV (reference sequence). The CDR3 region is CASSFQVNQPQHF. For the CDR3, the DNA is TGTGCCAGCAGTTTCCAGGTTAATCAGCCCCAGCATTTT.

The V gene is TRBV2, the J gene TRBJ1-1; D perhaps matches TRBD1 (5 bases). V was cut by 1 base and J by 4 bases, with 10 bases left in between. This CDR3 has 14 amino acids. Per germline, CDR1 SNHLY and CDR2 FYNNEI. The CDR3 region is CASSEEGGVTEAFF. The CDR3 DNA reads as TGTGCCAGCAGTGAAGAAGGAGGGGTCACTGAAGCTTTCTTT.